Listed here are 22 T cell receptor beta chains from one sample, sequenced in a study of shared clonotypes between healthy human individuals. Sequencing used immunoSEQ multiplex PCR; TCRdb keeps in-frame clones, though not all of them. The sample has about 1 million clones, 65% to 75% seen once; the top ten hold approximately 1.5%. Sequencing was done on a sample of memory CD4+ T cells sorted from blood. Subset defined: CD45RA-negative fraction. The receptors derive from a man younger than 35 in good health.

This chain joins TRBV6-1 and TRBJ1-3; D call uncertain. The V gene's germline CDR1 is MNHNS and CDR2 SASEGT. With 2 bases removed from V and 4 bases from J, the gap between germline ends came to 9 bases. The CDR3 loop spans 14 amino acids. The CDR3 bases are TGTGCCAGCAGTGAAATAAACAGAGGAAACACCATATATTTT. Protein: CASSEINRGNTIYF.

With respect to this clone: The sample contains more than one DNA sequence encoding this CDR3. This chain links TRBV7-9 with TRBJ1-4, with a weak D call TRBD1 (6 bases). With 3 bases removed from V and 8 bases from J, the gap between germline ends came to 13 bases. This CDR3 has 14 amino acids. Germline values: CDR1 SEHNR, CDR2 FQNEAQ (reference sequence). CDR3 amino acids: CASSLLQGREKLFF. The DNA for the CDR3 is TGTGCCAGCAGCTTGTTACAGGGACGGGAAAAACTGTTTTTT.

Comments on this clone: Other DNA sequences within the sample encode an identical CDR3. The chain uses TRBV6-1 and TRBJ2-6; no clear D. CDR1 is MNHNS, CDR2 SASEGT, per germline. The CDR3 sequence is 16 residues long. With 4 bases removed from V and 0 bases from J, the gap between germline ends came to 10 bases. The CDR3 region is CASSVDGYSGANVLTF. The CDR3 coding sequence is TGTGCCAGCAGTGTCGACGGGTACTCTGGGGCCAACGTCCTGACTTTC.

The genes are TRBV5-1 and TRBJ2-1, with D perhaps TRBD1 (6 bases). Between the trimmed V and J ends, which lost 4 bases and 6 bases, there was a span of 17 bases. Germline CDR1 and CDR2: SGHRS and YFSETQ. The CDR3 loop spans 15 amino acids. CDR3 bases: TGCGCCAGCAGCCAGGGACAAGGATCGATCAATGAGCAGTTCTTC. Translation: CASSQGQGSINEQFF. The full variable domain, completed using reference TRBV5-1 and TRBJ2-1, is KAGVTQTPRYLIKTRGQQVTLSCSPISGHRSVSWYQQTPGQGLQFLFEYFSETQRNKGNFPGRFSGRQFSNSRSEMNVSTLELGDSALYLCASSQGQGSINEQFFGPGTRLTVL.

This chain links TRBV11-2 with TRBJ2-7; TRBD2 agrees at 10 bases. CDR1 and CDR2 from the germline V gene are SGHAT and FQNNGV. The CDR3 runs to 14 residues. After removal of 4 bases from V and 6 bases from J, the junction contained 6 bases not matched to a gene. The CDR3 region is CASSSSGSPSEQYF. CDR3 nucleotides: TGTGCCAGCAGCTCTAGCGGGAGCCCGTCCGAGCAGTACTTC.

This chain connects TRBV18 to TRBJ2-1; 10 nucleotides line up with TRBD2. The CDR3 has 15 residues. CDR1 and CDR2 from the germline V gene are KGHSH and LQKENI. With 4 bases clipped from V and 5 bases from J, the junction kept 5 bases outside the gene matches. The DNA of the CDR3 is TGTGCCAGCTCACTACTCGGGACTAGCGACAATGAGCAGTTCTTC. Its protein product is CASSLLGTSDNEQFF.

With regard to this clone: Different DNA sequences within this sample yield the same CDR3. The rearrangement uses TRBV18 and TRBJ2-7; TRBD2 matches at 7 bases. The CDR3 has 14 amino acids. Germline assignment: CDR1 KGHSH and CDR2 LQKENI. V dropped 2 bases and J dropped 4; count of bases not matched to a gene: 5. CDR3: CASSPEGRGYEQYF. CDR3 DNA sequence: TGTGCCAGCTCACCAGAAGGGAGGGGTTACGAGCAGTACTTC.

The CDR3: CASSQQGERAFF. The CDR3 DNA is TGTGCCAGTAGTCAACAGGGAGAGAGGGCTTTCTTT. The V and J genes are TRBV19 and TRBJ1-1; possible D gene TRBD1, 6 bases. The CDR3 is 12 amino acids. Germline lookup yields CDR1 LNHDA and CDR2 SQIVND (reference sequence). Trimming removed 5 bases from V and 11 bases from J, with 15 bases in between.

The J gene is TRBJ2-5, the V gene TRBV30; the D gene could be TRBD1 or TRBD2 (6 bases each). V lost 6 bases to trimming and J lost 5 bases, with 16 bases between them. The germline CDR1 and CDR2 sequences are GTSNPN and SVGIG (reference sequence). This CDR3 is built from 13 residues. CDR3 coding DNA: TGTGCCTGTTCCGGGGGCGGGTCGGAGACCCAGTACTTC. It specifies CACSGGGSETQYF.

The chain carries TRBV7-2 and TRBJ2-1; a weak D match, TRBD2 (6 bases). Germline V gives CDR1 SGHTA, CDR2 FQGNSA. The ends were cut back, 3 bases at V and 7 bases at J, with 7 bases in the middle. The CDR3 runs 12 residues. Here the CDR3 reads CASSLGLNEQFF. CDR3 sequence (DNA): TGTGCCAGCAGCTTGGGACTTAATGAGCAGTTCTTC.

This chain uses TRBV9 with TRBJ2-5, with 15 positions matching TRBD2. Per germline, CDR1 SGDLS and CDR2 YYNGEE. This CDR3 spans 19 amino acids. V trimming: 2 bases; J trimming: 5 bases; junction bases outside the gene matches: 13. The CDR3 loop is CASSVNLPGLAGGGETQYF. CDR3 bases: TGTGCCAGCAGCGTTAATCTCCCGGGACTAGCGGGAGGAGGGGAGACCCAGTACTTC.

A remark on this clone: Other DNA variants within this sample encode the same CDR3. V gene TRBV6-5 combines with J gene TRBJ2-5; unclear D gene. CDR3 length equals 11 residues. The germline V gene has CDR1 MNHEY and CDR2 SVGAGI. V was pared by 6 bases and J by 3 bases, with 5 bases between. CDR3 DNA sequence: TGTGCCAGCAGCCGGGAAGAGACCCAGTACTTC. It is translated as CASSREETQYF.

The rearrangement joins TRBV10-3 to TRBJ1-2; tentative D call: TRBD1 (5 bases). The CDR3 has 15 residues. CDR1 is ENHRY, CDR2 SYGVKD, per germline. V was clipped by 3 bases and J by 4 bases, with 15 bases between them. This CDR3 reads CAISEQVVGGYGYTF. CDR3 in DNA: TGTGCCATCAGTGAACAGGTTGTCGGGGGCTATGGCTACACCTTC.

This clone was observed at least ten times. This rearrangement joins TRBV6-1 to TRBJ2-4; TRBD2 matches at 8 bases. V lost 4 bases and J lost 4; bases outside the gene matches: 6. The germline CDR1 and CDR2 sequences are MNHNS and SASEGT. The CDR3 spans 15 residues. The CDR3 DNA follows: TGTGCCAGCAGTGCTGAATCGGGGGGGAAAAACATTCAGTACTTC. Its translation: CASSAESGGKNIQYF.

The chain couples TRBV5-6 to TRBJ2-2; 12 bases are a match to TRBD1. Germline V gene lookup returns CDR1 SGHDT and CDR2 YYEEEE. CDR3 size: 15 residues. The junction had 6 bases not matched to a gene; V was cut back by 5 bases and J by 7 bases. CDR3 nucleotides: TGTGCCAGCAGTCGAGGGACAGGGGGCTTCGGGGAGCTGTTTTTT. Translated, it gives CASSRGTGGFGELFF.

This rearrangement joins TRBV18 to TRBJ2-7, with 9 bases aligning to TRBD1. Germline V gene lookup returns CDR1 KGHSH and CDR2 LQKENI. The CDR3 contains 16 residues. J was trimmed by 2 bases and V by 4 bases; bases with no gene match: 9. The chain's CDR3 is CASSRQQGAKTYEQYF. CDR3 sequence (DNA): TGTGCCAGCTCACGGCAACAGGGGGCTAAGACCTACGAGCAGTACTTC.

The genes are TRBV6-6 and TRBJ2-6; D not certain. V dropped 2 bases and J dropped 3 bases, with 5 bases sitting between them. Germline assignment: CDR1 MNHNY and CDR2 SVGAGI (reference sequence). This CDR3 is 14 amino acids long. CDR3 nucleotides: TGTGCCAGCAGTTACCCGGTTGGGGCCAACGTCCTGACTTTC. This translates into CASSYPVGANVLTF.

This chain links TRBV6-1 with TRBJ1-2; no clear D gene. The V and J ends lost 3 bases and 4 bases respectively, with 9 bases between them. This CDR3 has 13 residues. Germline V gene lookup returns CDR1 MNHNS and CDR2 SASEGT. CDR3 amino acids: CASSERLVYGYTF. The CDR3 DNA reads TGTGCCAGCAGTGAGAGACTGGTCTATGGCTACACCTTC.

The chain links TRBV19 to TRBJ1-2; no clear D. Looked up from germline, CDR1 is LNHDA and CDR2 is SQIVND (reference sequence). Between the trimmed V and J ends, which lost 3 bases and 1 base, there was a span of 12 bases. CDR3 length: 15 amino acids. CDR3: CASSILKGGNYGYTF. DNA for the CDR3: TGTGCCAGTAGTATCTTGAAGGGAGGTAACTATGGCTACACCTTC.

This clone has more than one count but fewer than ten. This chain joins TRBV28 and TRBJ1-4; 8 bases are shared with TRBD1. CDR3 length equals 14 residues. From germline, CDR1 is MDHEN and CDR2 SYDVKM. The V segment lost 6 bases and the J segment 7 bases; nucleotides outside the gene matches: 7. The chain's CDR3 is CASRDRGASEKLFF. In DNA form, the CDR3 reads TGTGCCAGCAGAGACAGGGGAGCTAGTGAAAAACTGTTTTTT. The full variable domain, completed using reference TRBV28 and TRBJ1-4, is DVKVTQSSRYLVKRTGEKVFLECVQDMDHENMFWYRQDPGLGLRLIYFSYDVKMKEKGDIPEGYSVSREKKERFSLILESASTNQTSMYLCASRDRGASEKLFFGSGTQLSVL.

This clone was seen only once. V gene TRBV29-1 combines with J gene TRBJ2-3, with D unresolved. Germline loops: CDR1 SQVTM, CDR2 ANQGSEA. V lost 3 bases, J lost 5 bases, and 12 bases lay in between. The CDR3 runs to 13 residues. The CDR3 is CSVEAVGLDTQYF. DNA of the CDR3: TGCAGCGTTGAGGCTGTTGGTCTAGATACGCAGTATTTT.

In DNA, the CDR3 is TGTGCCAGTAGTGCCCCGGGGGCGGGCGAGCAGTACTTC. The encoded protein is CASSAPGAGEQYF. V gene TRBV19 combines with J gene TRBJ2-7; the D call may be TRBD1 or TRBD2 (6 bases each). The CDR3 totals 13 residues. The germline V and J ends were trimmed by 5 bases and 6 bases, with 14 bases remaining between them. Looked up from germline, CDR1 is LNHDA and CDR2 is SQIVND (reference sequence).